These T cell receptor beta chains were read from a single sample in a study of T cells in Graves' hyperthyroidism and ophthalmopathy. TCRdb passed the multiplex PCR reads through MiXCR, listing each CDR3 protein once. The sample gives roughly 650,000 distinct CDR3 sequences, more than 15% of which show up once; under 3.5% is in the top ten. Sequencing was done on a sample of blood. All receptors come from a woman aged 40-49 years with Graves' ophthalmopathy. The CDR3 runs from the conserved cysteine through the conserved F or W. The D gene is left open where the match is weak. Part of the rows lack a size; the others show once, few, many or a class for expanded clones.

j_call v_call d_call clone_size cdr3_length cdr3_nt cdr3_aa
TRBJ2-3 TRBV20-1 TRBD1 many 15 TGCAGTGCTAGTCGGATCGACAGGGGCCCAGATACGCAGTATTTT CSASRIDRGPDTQYF
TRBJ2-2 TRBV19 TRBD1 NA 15 TGTGCCAGTCACACAGGGGGGATTTCATCCGGGGAGCTGTTTTTT CASHTGGISSGELFF
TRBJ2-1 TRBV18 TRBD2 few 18 TGTGCCAGCTCACCATCTCAGACTAGCGGGAGTACGGGCAATGAGCAGTTCTTC CASSPSQTSGSTGNEQFF
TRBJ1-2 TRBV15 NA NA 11 TGTGCCACCAGCAGAGAAGGGAGCTACACCTTC CATSREGSYTF
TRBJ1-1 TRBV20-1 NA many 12 TGCAGTGCTGGCTACATGAACACTGAAGCTTTCTTT CSAGYMNTEAFF
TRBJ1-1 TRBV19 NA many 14 TGTGCCAGTTGGGACCGCGATCGCTTTGGTGAAGCTTTCTTT CASWDRDRFGEAFF
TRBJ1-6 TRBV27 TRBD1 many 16 TGTGCCAGCAGGTCAGGGGGCGATCGATATAATTCACCCCTCCACTTT CASRSGGDRYNSPLHF
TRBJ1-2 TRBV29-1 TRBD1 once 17 TGCAGCGCCCGAGGGCCTTGGACAACTGACAGGGTTCATGGCTACACCTTC CSARGPWTTDRVHGYTF
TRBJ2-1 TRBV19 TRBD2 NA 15 TGTGCCAGTAGACAACTAGCGGGAGGCGGGCGTGAGCAGTTCTTC CASRQLAGGGREQFF
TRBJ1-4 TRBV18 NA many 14 TGTGCCAGCTCACCGGGGTACATGAGTGAAAAACTGTTTTTT CASSPGYMSEKLFF
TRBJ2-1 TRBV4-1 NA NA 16 TGCGCCAGCAGCAAACAGGCGGGAACACCCTACAATGAGCAGTTCTTC CASSKQAGTPYNEQFF
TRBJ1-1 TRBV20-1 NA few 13 TGCAGTGCCCCTATCGGGGGGAACACTGAAGCTTTCTTT CSAPIGGNTEAFF
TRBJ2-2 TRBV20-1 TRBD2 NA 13 TGCAGTGCTAGAGTGGCGGGGGGCGGGGAGCTGTTTTTT CSARVAGGGELFF
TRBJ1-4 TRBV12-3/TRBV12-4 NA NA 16 TGTGCCAGCAGTTTAAGTGGGTGGCAGCTTAATGAAAAACTGTTTTTT CASSLSGWQLNEKLFF
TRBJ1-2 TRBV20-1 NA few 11 TGCAGTGCTAGAGCGGCGAGGGGCTACACCTTC CSARAARGYTF
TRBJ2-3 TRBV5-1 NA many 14 TGCGCCAGCAGCTTAACTCCCACCACAGATACGCAGTATTTT CASSLTPTTDTQYF
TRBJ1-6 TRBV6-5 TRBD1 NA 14 TGTGCCAGCAGTTCCAGGACAGGGGATTCACCCCTCCACTTT CASSSRTGDSPLHF
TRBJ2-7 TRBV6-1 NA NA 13 TGTGCCAGCACTCGGGACATCGTCAACGAGCAGTACTTC CASTRDIVNEQYF
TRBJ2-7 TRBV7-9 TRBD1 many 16 TGTGCCAGCAGCTCAATTGGACAGGGTTTAATCGACGAGCAGTACTTC CASSSIGQGLIDEQYF
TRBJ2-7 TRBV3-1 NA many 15 TGTGCCAGCAGCTCCCATGTTGAGGTAGCAGGTGAGCAGTACTTC CASSSHVEVAGEQYF
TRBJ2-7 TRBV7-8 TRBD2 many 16 TGTGCCAGCAGCTTAGAACGGGGGGGCCGGAGCTACGAGCAGTACTTC CASSLERGGRSYEQYF
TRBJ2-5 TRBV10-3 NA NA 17 TGTGCCATCAGTGAGTCAGTATTCCTGGTGGGGGAAGAGACCCAGTACTTC CAISESVFLVGEETQYF
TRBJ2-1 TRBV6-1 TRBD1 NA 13 TGTGCCAGCATAATGGGACAGGGCTATGAGCAGTTCTTC CASIMGQGYEQFF
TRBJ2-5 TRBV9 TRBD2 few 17 TGTGCCAGCAGCGCCTTCCAGGGACTAGCGGGGCAAGAGACCCAGTACTTC CASSAFQGLAGQETQYF
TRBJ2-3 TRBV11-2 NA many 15 TGTGCCAGCAGCTTGAGTCAGGAGGCAGGAGATACGCAGTATTTT CASSLSQEAGDTQYF
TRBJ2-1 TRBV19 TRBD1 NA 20 TGTGCCAGTGCATCCACCGGGACAGGGAGGCGGGCGAGCTCCTACAATGAGCAGTTCTTC CASASTGTGRRASSYNEQFF
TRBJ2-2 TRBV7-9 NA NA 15 TGTGCCAGCAGCTACTGGGCGGAGAACACCGGGGAGCTGTTTTTT CASSYWAENTGELFF
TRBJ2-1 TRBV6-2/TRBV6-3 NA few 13 TGTGCCACGCGGGAACAAGCCTACAATGAGCAGTTCTTC CATREQAYNEQFF
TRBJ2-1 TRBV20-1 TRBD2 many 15 TGCAGTGCTAGATGGTCTAGCGGGAGGGGCAATGAGCAGTTCTTC CSARWSSGRGNEQFF
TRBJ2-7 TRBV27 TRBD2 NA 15 TGTGCCAGCAGTTTAAAGGGACTAGTAGAATACGAGCAGTACTTC CASSLKGLVEYEQYF
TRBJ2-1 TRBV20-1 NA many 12 TGCAGTGCTAGTGGGGTATACAATGAGCAGTTCTTC CSASGVYNEQFF
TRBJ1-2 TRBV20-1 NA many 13 TGCAGTGCTAGAAAAGGGCACGAATATGGCTACACCTTC CSARKGHEYGYTF
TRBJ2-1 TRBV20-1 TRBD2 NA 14 TGCAGTGCTAGAGTAGCGGGGGGCCTCAATGAGCAGTTCTTC CSARVAGGLNEQFF
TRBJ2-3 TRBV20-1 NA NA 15 TGCAGTGCTTCCTCGTCGCGGAGGAGTACAGATACGCAGTATTTT CSASSSRRSTDTQYF
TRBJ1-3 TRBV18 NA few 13 TGTGCCAGCTCACCACCAAACCTAAACACCATATATTTT CASSPPNLNTIYF
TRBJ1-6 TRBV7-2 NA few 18 TGTGCCAGCAGCTTAGTATCTGCGGCAAGCTCCTATAATTCACCCCTCCACTTT CASSLVSAASSYNSPLHF
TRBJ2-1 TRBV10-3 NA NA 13 TGTGCCATCAGTGAGTCGGTCGACCATGAGCAGTTCTTC CAISESVDHEQFF
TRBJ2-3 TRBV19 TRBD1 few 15 TGTGCCAGTAGTAGACAGGGGGCGAGTTCAGATACGCAGTATTTT CASSRQGASSDTQYF
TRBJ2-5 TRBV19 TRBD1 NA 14 TGTGCCAGTAGTTCCTGGGGACAGGAAGAGACCCAGTACTTC CASSSWGQEETQYF
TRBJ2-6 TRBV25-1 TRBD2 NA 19 TGTGCCAGCAGTGAATCTATGGGGGGGGGGGGCTCTGGGGCCAACGTCCTGACTTTC CASSESMGGGGSGANVLTF
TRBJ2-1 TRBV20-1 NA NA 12 TGCAGTGCTAGCGCGCAGGTAGTTAGGGAGTTCTTC CSASAQVVREFF
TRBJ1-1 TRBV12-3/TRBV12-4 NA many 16 TGTGCCAGCACCTTCGGATCGGGGGCCAGAGGCACTGAAGCTTTCTTT CASTFGSGARGTEAFF
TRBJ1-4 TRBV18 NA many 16 TGTGCCAGCTCACCATATGAGGTCGCAACTAATGAAAAACTGTTTTTT CASSPYEVATNEKLFF
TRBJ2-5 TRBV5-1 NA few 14 TGCGCCAGCAGCTTTACTAGTAGGCAAGAGACCCAGTACTTC CASSFTSRQETQYF
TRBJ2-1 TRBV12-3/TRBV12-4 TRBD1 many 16 TGTGCCAGCAGTTCTGTTCGGACAGGGGGCTACAATGAGCAGTTCTTC CASSSVRTGGYNEQFF
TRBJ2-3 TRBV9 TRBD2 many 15 TGTGCCAGCAGCGTAGCTAGCGGGACGGTAGATACGCAGTATTTT CASSVASGTVDTQYF
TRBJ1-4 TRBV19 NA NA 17 TGTGCCAGTTCAGGACGGATACGGCGAATAAGTAATGAAAAACTGTTTTTT CASSGRIRRISNEKLFF
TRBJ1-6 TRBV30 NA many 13 TGTGCCTCCCAGGGGTTTCCGAATTCACCCCTCCACTTT CASQGFPNSPLHF
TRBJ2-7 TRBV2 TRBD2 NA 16 TGTGCCAGCAGTGAAGCGAGGGTAGCGGGAGCCTACGAGCAGTACTTC CASSEARVAGAYEQYF
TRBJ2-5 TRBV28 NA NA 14 TGTGCCAGCAGTACTACCAGGGAAGGGGAGACCCAGTACTTC CASSTTREGETQYF
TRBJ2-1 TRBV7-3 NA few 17 TGTGCCAGCAGCTTAGAGCCTCGCACCGGGGGTTACAATGAGCAGTTCTTC CASSLEPRTGGYNEQFF
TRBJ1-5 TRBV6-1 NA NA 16 TGTGCCAGCAGTGACCGTGGCCCCAACGGTAATCAGCCCCAGCATTTT CASSDRGPNGNQPQHF
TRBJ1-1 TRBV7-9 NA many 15 TGTGCCAGCAGCTTACTTTCGACAGAAGTGAGTCAAGCTTTCTTT CASSLLSTEVSQAFF
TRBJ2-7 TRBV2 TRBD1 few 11 TGTGCCAGCCGGACAGGGGGCAAGCAGTACTTC CASRTGGKQYF
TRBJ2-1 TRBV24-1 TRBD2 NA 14 TGTGCCACCAGAGGGAGGGGCTCCTACAATGAGCAGTTCTTC CATRGRGSYNEQFF
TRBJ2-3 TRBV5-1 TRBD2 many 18 TGCGCCAGCAGCGGACTAGCGGGGGCCCCCCCCGGCACAGATACGCAGTATTTT CASSGLAGAPPGTDTQYF
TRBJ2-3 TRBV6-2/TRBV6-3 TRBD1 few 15 TGTGCCAGCAGTTCAGGGACAGCTAGCACAGATACGCAGTATTTT CASSSGTASTDTQYF
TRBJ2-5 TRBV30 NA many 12 TGTGCCTGGAGTGTCCAGAAAGAGACCCAGTACTTC CAWSVQKETQYF